Below, 28 T cell receptor beta chains from the same sample are listed, as sequenced in a study of blood T cell repertoires in COVID-19. Profiling relied on immunoSEQ multiplex PCR, and the TCRdb table lists in-frame clones only, not all of them. This table holds fewer than 400,000 clones, 80% to 90% found once. The specimen was PBMCs or T cells enriched from blood (not recorded which). These receptors came from a man in his thirties or forties who had recovered from COVID-19.

This chain connects TRBV7-9 to TRBJ2-1, with TRBD1 matching over 7 bases. J gave up 0 bases and V 4 bases, and 6 bases lay outside the gene matches. CDR1 SEHNR and CDR2 FQNEAQ come from the germline V gene (reference sequence). This CDR3 is 16 amino acids long. The CDR3 loop is CASSSGQVLSYNEQFF. CDR3 DNA sequence: TGTGCCAGCAGCTCTGGACAGGTCCTCTCCTACAATGAGCAGTTCTTC.

The rearrangement joins TRBV18 to TRBJ2-2, with D maybe TRBD1 (6 bases). V gave up 0 bases and J gave up 0 bases, with 14 bases separating them. Germline CDR1 KGHSH, CDR2 LQKENI. CDR3 length equals 18 residues. CDR3 bases: TGTGCCAGCTCACCACCATCAGGGGCCCTAACGAACACCGGGGAGCTGTTTTTT. Translated: CASSPPSGALTNTGELFF. The whole variable domain, remainder taken from reference TRBV18 and TRBJ2-2, is NAGVMQNPRHLVRRRGQEARLRCSPMKGHSHVYWYRQLPEEGLKFMVYLQKENIIDESGMPKERFSAEFPKEGPSILRIQQVVRGDSAAYFCASSPPSGALTNTGELFFGEGSRLTVL.

The rearrangement uses TRBV6-6 and TRBJ1-3, with D perhaps matching TRBD1 (6 bases). The CDR3 totals 14 residues. The ends were cut back, 5 bases at V and 4 bases at J, with 12 bases in the middle. CDR1 MNHNY and CDR2 SVGAGI come from the germline V gene (reference sequence). This chain's CDR3 is CASSPQGPGNTIYF. Here the CDR3 DNA reads TGTGCCAGCAGTCCCCAGGGGCCCGGAAACACCATATATTTT.

V usage is TRBV15 and J usage is TRBJ2-7; TRBD1 matches 7 bases. With 0 bases clipped from V and 3 bases from J, the junction kept 2 bases outside the gene matches. Germline CDR1 is LNHNV and CDR2 is YYDKDF (reference sequence). CDR3 size: 14 residues. The CDR3 loop is CATSRETGHYEQYF. The CDR3 DNA reads as TGTGCCACCAGCAGAGAGACAGGGCACTACGAGCAGTACTTC.

The chain recombines TRBV12-3 or TRBV12-4 with TRBJ1-3; D is unresolved. The germline V and J ends were trimmed by 6 bases and 6 bases, with 9 bases remaining between them. The CDR3 is made up of 12 amino acids. CDR3 sequence reads: CASSSPVNTIYF. The CDR3, as DNA: TGTGCCAGCAGCTCGCCGGTAAACACCATATATTTT.

The chain employs TRBV5-1 and TRBJ1-6; TRBD1 aligns across 8 bases. With V trimmed by 3 bases and J by 5 bases, 1 base remained unmatched. This CDR3 has 14 residues. Germline CDR1 and CDR2: SGHRS and YFSETQ. The CDR3 protein is CASSSTGDNSPLHF. CDR3 nucleotides: TGCGCCAGCAGCTCGACAGGGGATAATTCACCCCTCCACTTT.

A few counts support this clone. The chain combines TRBV10-1 with TRBJ2-3; the D gene is possibly TRBD1 (7 bases). Germline V gene data show CDR1 as WNHNN and CDR2 as SYGVQD (reference sequence). The V and J ends lost 3 bases and 4 bases respectively, with 11 bases between them. The CDR3 is made up of 14 amino acids. The CDR3 sequence is CASSEGGGADTQYF. DNA for the CDR3: TGCGCCAGCAGTGAAGGAGGGGGCGCAGATACGCAGTATTTT.

This chain links TRBV2 with TRBJ2-5; D not resolved. The CDR3 covers 10 residues. V was pared by 6 bases and J by 5 bases, with 4 bases between. Germline V gene lookup returns CDR1 SNHLY and CDR2 FYNNEI. CDR3 bases: TGTGCCAGCAGCAGGGAGACCCAGTACTTC. As protein: CASSRETQYF.

This rearrangement joins TRBV24-1 to TRBJ2-1; 8 bases are a match to TRBD2. Germline V gives CDR1 KGHDR, CDR2 SFDVKD. The CDR3 runs to 15 residues. V shed 5 bases, J shed 4 bases, and the junction held 6 bases outside the gene matches. CDR3: CATSVAGTPYNEQFF. Written as DNA, the CDR3 is TGTGCCACCAGTGTAGCGGGGACGCCTTACAATGAGCAGTTCTTC.

V and J are TRBV7-2 and TRBJ2-1; no firm D call. The CDR3 length is 16 residues. Trimming stripped 5 bases from V and 2 bases from J, with 16 bases between. CDR1 and CDR2 from the germline V gene are SGHTA and FQGNSA. The CDR3 reads CASSPFSSVPYNEQFF. As DNA, the CDR3 is TGTGCCAGCAGCCCCTTCAGTTCCGTCCCCTACAATGAGCAGTTCTTC.

The chain employs TRBV19 and TRBJ1-5; 8 bases map to TRBD1. This CDR3 is 18 amino acids long. Germline V lookup: CDR1 LNHDA, CDR2 SQIVND (reference sequence). The J segment lost 3 bases and the V segment lost 7 bases, leaving 17 bases of the junction unmatched. The CDR3 spells CASIGPGQATHFNQPQHF. The DNA of the CDR3 is TGTGCCAGTATTGGGCCGGGACAGGCGACGCACTTCAATCAGCCCCAGCATTTT.

This clone was counted between two and nine times. The CDR3 spells CASSSPLGYGYTF. In DNA, the CDR3 is TGTGCCAGCAGTTCCCCGCTAGGCTATGGCTACACCTTC. The chain employs TRBV12-3 or TRBV12-4 and TRBJ1-2, with D unresolved. The ends were cut back, 4 bases at V and 4 bases at J, with 10 bases in the middle. This CDR3 spans 13 amino acids.

This clone was detected only a few times. The chain is built from TRBV28 and TRBJ1-6, with 7 nucleotides matching TRBD1. The CDR3 consists of 15 residues. V dropped 7 bases and J dropped 4; count of bases not matched to a gene: 7. Germline lookup yields CDR1 MDHEN and CDR2 SYDVKM. CDR3 in amino acids: CASTTGPVYNSPLHF. The DNA of the CDR3 is TGTGCCAGCACGACAGGGCCGGTATATAATTCACCCCTCCACTTT.

The genes are TRBV28 and TRBJ1-6, with TRBD1 matching 8 bases. The CDR3 is 15 amino acids. CDR1 and CDR2 from the germline V gene are MDHEN and SYDVKM. The ends lost 5 bases at V and 3 bases at J; junction bases unmatched: 3. The CDR3 sequence: CASSEDRVYNSPLHF. The CDR3 nucleotides read TGTGCCAGCAGTGAGGACAGGGTCTATAATTCACCCCTCCACTTT. The full variable domain, completed using reference TRBV28 and TRBJ1-6, is DVKVTQSSRYLVKRTGEKVFLECVQDMDHENMFWYRQDPGLGLRLIYFSYDVKMKEKGDIPEGYSVSREKKERFSLILESASTNQTSMYLCASSEDRVYNSPLHFGNGTRLTVT.

The CDR3: CASSPGQGLNTEAFF. The CDR3 DNA is TGTGCCAGCAGCCCAGGACAGGGGTTGAACACTGAAGCTTTCTTT. This chain links TRBV5-4 with TRBJ1-1; TRBD1 aligns across 9 bases. The trim removed 4 bases at V and 0 bases at J, leaving 4 bases unmatched. The CDR3 has 15 residues. Germline lookup yields CDR1 SGHNT and CDR2 YYREEE (reference sequence).

The rearrangement links TRBV18 to TRBJ1-1; 7 positions match TRBD1. Germline CDR1 is KGHSH and CDR2 is LQKENI. This CDR3 has 14 residues. The V segment lost 3 bases and the J segment 0 bases; nucleotides outside the gene matches: 1. This CDR3 reads CASSPGQMNTEAFF. In DNA, the CDR3 is TGTGCCAGCTCACCGGGACAGATGAACACTGAAGCTTTCTTT.

The V and J genes are TRBV7-3 and TRBJ1-5, with TRBD1 matching over 7 bases. With V trimmed by 9 bases and J by 6 bases, 23 bases remained unmatched. Germline V gene sequence: CDR1 SGHTA, CDR2 FQGTGA. This CDR3 has 18 amino acids. CDR3 loop: CARIVRAGGRSWIQPQHF. CDR3 nucleotide sequence: TGTGCCAGAATCGTGCGTGCAGGGGGAAGAAGCTGGATTCAGCCCCAGCATTTT.

This clone has only a few counts. This rearrangement joins TRBV7-9 to TRBJ1-1; 11 bases align to TRBD1. The trim removed 1 base at V and 5 bases at J, leaving 6 bases unmatched. The CDR3 loop spans 16 amino acids. Germline CDR1 reads SEHNR; CDR2 reads FQNEAQ (reference sequence). The CDR3 DNA is TGTGCCAGCAGCTTAGGCGGGGACAGGGGGAAAACTGAAGCTTTCTTT. Translation gives CASSLGGDRGKTEAFF.

The chain uses TRBV6-5 and TRBJ1-1; no definite D call. The CDR3 covers 14 residues. V shed 6 bases and J shed 5 bases, with 16 bases lying between them. Germline V gene data show CDR1 as MNHEY and CDR2 as SVGAGI. The CDR3 DNA reads TGTGCCAGCAGCCCCCCAATCGGGGAAACTGAAGCTTTCTTT. This gives the protein CASSPPIGETEAFF.

The chain joins TRBV19 to TRBJ2-5; TRBD1 agrees at 10 bases. The CDR3 extends over 16 amino acids. Germline-derived CDR1 and CDR2 are LNHDA and SQIVND (reference sequence). V shed 4 bases, J shed 2 bases, and the junction held 7 bases outside the gene matches. The CDR3: CASSTGTGVVQETQYF. DNA of the CDR3: TGTGCCAGTAGTACCGGGACAGGGGTCGTGCAAGAGACCCAGTACTTC.

The chain is built from TRBV19 and TRBJ2-5, with 9 nucleotides matching TRBD1. J gave up 6 bases and V 7 bases, and 6 bases lay outside the gene matches. Per germline, CDR1 LNHDA and CDR2 SQIVND (reference sequence). The CDR3 contains 13 residues. This chain's CDR3 is CASIDRGMQTQYF. The CDR3 coding sequence is TGTGCCAGTATAGACAGGGGGATGCAGACCCAGTACTTC.

The chain employs TRBV30 and TRBJ2-2, with unresolved D. The germline V gene has CDR1 GTSNPN and CDR2 SVGIG (reference sequence). This CDR3 is 11 amino acids long. V gave up 2 bases and J gave up 5 bases, with 3 bases separating them. The CDR3: CAWSQTGELFF. Written as DNA, the CDR3 is TGTGCCTGGAGTCAGACCGGGGAGCTGTTTTTT.

V gene TRBV11-2 combines with J gene TRBJ2-2; D not resolved. The germline V and J ends were trimmed by 4 bases and 2 bases, with 8 bases remaining between them. The germline gives CDR1 SGHAT, CDR2 FQNNGV. This CDR3 has 14 residues. CDR3 residues: CASSYLLNTGELFF. In DNA, the CDR3 is TGTGCCAGCAGCTACCTACTAAACACCGGGGAGCTGTTTTTT.

This clone was recorded once. The rearrangement links TRBV15 to TRBJ1-1; 9 nucleotides match TRBD1. V lost 0 bases, J lost 0 bases, and 8 bases stayed unmatched. The length of the CDR3 is 18 residues. CDR1 LNHNV and CDR2 YYDKDF come from the germline V gene (reference sequence). The CDR3 region has the DNA TGTGCCACCAGCAGAGAATTCCGGGACAGGGTTTTGAACACTGAAGCTTTCTTT. This gives the protein CATSREFRDRVLNTEAFF.

The chain has TRBV18 and TRBJ2-2, with 12 bases aligning to TRBD1. Unmatched junction bases numbered 2, after V lost 2 bases and J lost 4 bases. The length of the CDR3 is 16 residues. Germline loops: CDR1 KGHSH, CDR2 LQKENI. The CDR3 nucleotides read TGTGCCAGCTCACCAAGGGGACAGGGGGCCACCGGGGAGCTGTTTTTT. It encodes CASSPRGQGATGELFF.

V gene TRBV9 combines with J gene TRBJ1-2; possibly TRBD1 for D (6 bases). V lost 0 bases and J lost 4, with 10 bases in between. Looked up from germline, CDR1 is SGDLS and CDR2 is YYNGEE. There are 14 residues in the CDR3. In nucleotides, the CDR3 is TGTGCCAGCAGCGTAGGATCGGACAGCTATGGCTACACCTTC. Translated: CASSVGSDSYGYTF.

V usage is TRBV27 and J usage is TRBJ2-5; TRBD1 might be the D (7 bases). The CDR3 runs 14 residues. CDR1 is MNHEY, CDR2 SMNVEV, per germline (reference sequence). Trimming removed 4 bases at V and 4 bases at J, with 13 bases between. The CDR3 coding sequence is TGTGCCAGCAGTTCAAGACAGGGAGGAGAGACCCAGTACTTC. This gives the protein CASSSRQGGETQYF.

The rearrangement links TRBV4-2 to TRBJ1-2; the D gene is possibly TRBD1 (6 bases). This CDR3 is built from 14 residues. The germline V and J ends were trimmed by 0 bases and 6 bases, with 11 bases remaining between them. The germline CDR1 and CDR2 sequences are LGHNA and YNFKEQ. For the CDR3, the DNA is TGTGCCAGCAGCCAAGAGGTCCAGGGGAATGGCTACACCTTC. It codes for CASSQEVQGNGYTF.